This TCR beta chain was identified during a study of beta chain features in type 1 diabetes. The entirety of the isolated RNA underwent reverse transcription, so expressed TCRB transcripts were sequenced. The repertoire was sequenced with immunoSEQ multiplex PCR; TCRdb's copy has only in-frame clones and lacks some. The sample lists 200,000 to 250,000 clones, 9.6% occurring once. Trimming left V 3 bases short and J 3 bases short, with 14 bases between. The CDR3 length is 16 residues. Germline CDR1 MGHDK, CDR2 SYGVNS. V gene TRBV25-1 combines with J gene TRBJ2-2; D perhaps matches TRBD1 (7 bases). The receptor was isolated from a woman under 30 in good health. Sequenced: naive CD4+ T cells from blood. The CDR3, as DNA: TGTGCCAGCAGTGATCTAGCAGGGGGGCACACCGGGGAGCTGTTTTTT. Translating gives CASSDLAGGHTGELFF.